The 4 T cell receptor beta chains given below trace back to one sample, sequenced in a study of cytomegalovirus exposure and HLA in healthy donors. Data came from immunoSEQ multiplex PCR; TCRdb stores just in-frame clones and leaves some out. The table records approximately 71,000 clones, 94% of them present only once. Sequencing used PBMCs. The receptors were sampled from a woman under 30 in good health and CMV-seronegative.

The chain employs TRBV28 and TRBJ1-5, with D unresolved. This CDR3 is built from 16 residues. The germline V gene encodes CDR1 MDHEN and CDR2 SYDVKM. Trimming took off 5 bases at V and 0 bases at J, with 14 bases between the two ends. The CDR3 loop is CASSGRSLLSNQPQHF. The CDR3 DNA reads as TGTGCCAGCAGTGGTAGGAGCTTACTTAGCAATCAGCCCCAGCATTTT.

This chain connects TRBV9 to TRBJ1-2; 9 nucleotides line up with TRBD1. CDR1 is SGDLS, CDR2 YYNGEE, per germline. V lost 0 bases to trimming and J lost 5 bases; unmatched junction nucleotides: 2. CDR3 length equals 14 residues. The CDR3 here is CASSVEGTGYGYTF. The CDR3, as DNA: TGTGCCAGCAGCGTAGAGGGGACAGGGTATGGCTACACCTTC.

A single count supports this clone. The chain is built from TRBV5-8 and TRBJ2-7, with 8 bases identical to TRBD1. This CDR3 contains 15 residues. Germline CDR1 is SGHTS and CDR2 is YDEGEE. V shed 4 bases, J shed 3 bases, and the junction held 9 bases outside the gene matches. As DNA, the CDR3 is TGTGCCAGCAGCCCTTGGACAGGGTTGGACTACGAGCAGTACTTC. Protein product: CASSPWTGLDYEQYF.

The chain joins TRBV30 to TRBJ2-1; 7 bases fit TRBD2. CDR1 GTSNPN and CDR2 SVGIG come from the germline V gene (reference sequence). With 5 bases clipped from V and 2 bases from J, the junction kept 3 bases outside the gene matches. This CDR3 spans 13 amino acids. CDR3 loop: CAWDGGTYNEQFF. DNA for the CDR3: TGTGCCTGGGACGGGGGGACCTACAATGAGCAGTTCTTC.